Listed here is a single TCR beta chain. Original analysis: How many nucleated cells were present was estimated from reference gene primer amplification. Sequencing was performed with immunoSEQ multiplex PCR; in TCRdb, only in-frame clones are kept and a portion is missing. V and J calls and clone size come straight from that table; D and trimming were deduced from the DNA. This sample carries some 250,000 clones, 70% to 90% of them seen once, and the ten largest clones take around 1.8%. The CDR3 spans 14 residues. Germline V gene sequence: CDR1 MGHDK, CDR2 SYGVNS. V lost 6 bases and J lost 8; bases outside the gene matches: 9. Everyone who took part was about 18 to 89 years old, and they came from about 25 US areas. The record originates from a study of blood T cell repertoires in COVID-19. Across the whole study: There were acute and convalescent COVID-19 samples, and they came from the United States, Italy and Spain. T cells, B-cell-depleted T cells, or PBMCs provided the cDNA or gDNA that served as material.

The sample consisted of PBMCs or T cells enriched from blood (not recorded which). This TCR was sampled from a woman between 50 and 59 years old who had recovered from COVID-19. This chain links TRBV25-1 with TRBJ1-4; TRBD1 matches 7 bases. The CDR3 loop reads CASSDRAMTEKLFF. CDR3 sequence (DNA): TGTGCCAGCAGCGACAGGGCGATGACAGAAAAACTGTTTTTT.